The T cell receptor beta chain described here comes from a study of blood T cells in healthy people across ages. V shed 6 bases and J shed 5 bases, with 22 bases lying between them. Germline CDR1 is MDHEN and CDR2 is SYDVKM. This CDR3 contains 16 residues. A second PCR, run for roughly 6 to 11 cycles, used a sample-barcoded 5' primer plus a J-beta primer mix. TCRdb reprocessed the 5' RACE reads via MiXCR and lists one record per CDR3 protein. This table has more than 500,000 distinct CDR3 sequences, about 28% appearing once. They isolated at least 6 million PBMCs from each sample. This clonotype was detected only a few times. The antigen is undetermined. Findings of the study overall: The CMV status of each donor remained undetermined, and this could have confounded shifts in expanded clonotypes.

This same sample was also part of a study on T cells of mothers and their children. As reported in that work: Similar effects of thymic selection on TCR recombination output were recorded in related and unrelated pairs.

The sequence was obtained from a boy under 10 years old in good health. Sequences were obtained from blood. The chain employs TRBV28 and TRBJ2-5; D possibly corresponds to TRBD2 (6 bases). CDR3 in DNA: TGTGCCAGCAGCCGACCTCGGGGCGGGACTGGGGAGACCCAGTACTTC. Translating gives CASSRPRGGTGETQYF.